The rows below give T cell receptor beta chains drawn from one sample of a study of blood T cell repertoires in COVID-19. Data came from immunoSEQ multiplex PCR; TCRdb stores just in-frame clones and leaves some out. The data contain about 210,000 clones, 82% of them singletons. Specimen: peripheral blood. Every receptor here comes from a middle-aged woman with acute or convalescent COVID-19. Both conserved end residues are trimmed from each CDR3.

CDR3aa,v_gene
ASSQGTGGDNEQF,TRBV4-1
ASSRGLAGSYNEQF,TRBV13
ASSPERGIREQY,TRBV5-1
ASRDTKRGLMNTEAF,TRBV19
ASSHSAGVRGSGYT,TRBV3-1/TRBV3-2
ASSRRDSANYGYT,TRBV6-6
ASTDRTGAHSYNEQF,TRBV5-1
ASSYPGTGEYNQPQH,TRBV6-2/TRBV6-3
ASSLRTVDEQY,TRBV7-7
ASSHPRAGEDTQY,TRBV21-1
ASSLGRGGVTDTQY,TRBV11-2
ASSLGTDTQY,TRBV27
SASNTVSLYGYT,TRBV20-1
ASSLAGGPNTEAF,TRBV11-3
ASSRQKSSGNTIY,TRBV10-2
SAVAGDTQY,TRBV20-1
ASSLEAASGGYNEQF,TRBV5-1
ASSPGTGPKYEQY,TRBV18
ASSYGQGNTEAF,TRBV6-5
ASSLIKGLRDTQY,TRBV7-6
ASSPSSAGELF,TRBV3-1/TRBV3-2
ASSKTETGGYT,TRBV19
ASSPDRISYEQY,TRBV10-2
ASSNRQDGSPLH,TRBV14
ASSQDGNRNSPLH,TRBV4-3
ASRQGLNTEAF,TRBV5-1
ASSLGLAGSNEQF,TRBV5-1